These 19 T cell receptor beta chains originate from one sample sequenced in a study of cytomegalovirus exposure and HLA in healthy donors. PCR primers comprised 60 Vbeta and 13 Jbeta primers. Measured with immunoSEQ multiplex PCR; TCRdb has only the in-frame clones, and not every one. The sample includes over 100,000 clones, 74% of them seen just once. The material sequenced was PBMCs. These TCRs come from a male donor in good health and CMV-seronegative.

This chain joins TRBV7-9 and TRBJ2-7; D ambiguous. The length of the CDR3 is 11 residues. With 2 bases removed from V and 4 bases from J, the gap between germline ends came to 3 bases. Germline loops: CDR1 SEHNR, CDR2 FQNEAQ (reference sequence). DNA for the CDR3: TGTGCCAGCAGCTTACTGTACGAGCAGTACTTC. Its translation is CASSLLYEQYF.

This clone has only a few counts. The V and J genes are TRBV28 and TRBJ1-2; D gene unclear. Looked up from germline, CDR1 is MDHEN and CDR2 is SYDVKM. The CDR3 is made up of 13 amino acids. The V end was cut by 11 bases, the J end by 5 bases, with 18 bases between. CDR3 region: CALDRGSGYGYTF. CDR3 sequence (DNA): TGTGCCCTCGACCGAGGGTCGGGTTATGGCTACACCTTC.

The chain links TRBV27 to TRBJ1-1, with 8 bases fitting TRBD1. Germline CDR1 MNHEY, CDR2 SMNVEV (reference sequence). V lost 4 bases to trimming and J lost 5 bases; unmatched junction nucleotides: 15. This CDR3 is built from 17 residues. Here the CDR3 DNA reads TGTGCCAGCAGTTATAGACAGGGGCTCCTTTCGGGGACTGAAGCTTTCTTT. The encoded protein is CASSYRQGLLSGTEAFF.

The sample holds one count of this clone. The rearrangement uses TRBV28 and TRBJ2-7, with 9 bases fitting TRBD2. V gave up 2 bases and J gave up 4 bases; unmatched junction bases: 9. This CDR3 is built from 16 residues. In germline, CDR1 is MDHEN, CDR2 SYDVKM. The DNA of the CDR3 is TGTGCCAGCAGTTTAGGGAGAGGCGGGAGGGGATACGAGCAGTACTTC. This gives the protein CASSLGRGGRGYEQYF.

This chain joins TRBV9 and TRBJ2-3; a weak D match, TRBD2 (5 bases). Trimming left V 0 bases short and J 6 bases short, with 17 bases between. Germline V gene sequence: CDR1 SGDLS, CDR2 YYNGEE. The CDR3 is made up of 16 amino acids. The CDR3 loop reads CASSVGSDSSWDTQYF. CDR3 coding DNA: TGTGCCAGCAGCGTAGGGTCGGACTCCTCATGGGATACGCAGTATTTT.

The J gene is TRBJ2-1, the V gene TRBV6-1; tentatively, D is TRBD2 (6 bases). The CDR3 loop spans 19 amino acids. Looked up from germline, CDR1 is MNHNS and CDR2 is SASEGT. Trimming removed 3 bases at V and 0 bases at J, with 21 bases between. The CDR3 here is CASSDRGAEYQSSYNEQFF. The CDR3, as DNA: TGTGCCAGCAGTGATCGCGGGGCGGAATACCAGAGCTCCTACAATGAGCAGTTCTTC.

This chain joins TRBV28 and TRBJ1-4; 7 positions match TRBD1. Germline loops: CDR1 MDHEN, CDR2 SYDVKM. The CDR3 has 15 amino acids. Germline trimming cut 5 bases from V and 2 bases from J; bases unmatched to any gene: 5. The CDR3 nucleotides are TGTGCCAGCAGTCTGACAGGGACGACTAATGAAAAACTGTTTTTT. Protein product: CASSLTGTTNEKLFF.

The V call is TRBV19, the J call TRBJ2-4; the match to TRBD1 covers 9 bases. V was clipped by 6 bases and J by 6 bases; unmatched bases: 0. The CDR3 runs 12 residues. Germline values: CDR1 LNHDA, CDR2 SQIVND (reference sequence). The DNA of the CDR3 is TGTGCCAGTAGGGGACAGGGAAACATTCAGTACTTC. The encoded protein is CASRGQGNIQYF.

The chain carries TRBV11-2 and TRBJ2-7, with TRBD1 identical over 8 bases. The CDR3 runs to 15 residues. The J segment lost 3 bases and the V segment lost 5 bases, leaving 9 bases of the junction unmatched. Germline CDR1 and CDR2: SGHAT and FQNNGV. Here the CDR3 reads CASSGRQGRNYEQYF. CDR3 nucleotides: TGTGCCAGCAGCGGGAGACAGGGGCGAAACTACGAGCAGTACTTC.

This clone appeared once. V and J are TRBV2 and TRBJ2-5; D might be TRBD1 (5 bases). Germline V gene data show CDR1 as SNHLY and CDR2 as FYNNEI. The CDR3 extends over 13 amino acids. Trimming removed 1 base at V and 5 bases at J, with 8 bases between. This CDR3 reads CASSEGGYETQYF. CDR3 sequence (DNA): TGTGCCAGCAGTGAAGGGGGCTACGAGACCCAGTACTTC.

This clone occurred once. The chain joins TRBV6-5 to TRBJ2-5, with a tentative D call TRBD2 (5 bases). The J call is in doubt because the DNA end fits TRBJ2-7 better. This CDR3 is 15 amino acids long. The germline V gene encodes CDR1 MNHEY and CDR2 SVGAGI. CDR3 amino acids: CASSYEGHGSYEQYF. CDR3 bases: TGTGCCAGCAGTTACGAGGGTCATGGCTCCTACGAGCAGTACTTC.

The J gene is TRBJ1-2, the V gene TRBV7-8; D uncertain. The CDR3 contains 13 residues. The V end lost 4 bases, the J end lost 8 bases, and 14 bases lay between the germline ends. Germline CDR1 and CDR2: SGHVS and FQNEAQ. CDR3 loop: CASSSRELGGYTF. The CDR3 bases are TGTGCCAGCAGCTCCCGGGAACTCGGAGGCTACACCTTC.

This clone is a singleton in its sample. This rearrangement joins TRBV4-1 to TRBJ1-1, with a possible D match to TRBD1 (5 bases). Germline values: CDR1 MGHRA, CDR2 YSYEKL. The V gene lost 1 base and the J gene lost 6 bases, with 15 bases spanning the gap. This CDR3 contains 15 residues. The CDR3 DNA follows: TGCGCCAGCAGCCAAGTCTCGGACACTAAACCTGAAGCTTTCTTT. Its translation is CASSQVSDTKPEAFF.

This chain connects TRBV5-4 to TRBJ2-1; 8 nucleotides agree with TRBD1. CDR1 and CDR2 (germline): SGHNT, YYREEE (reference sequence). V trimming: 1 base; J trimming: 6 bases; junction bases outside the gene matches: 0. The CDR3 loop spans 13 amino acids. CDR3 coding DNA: TGTGCCAGCAGCTTGCAGGGGGCCAATGAGCAGTTCTTC. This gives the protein CASSLQGANEQFF. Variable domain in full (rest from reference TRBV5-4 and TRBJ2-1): ETGVTQSPTHLIKTRGQQVTLRCSSQSGHNTVSWYQQALGQGPQFIFQYYREEENGRGNFPPRFSGLQFPNYSSELNVNALELDDSALYLCASSLQGANEQFFGPGTRLTVL.

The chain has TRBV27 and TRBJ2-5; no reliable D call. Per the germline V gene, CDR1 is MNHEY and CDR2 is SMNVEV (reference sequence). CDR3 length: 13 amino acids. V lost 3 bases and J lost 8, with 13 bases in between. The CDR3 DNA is TGTGCCAGCAGTTTCTCACAATTTCAAACCCAGTACTTC. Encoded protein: CASSFSQFQTQYF.

CDR3 in amino acids: CASSHTVPLNYGYTF. CDR3 DNA sequence: TGTGCCAGCAGCCACACAGTTCCGCTTAACTATGGCTACACCTTC. The V and J genes are TRBV7-2 and TRBJ1-2; D not certain. The CDR3 spans 15 residues. Trimming removed 5 bases at V and 1 base at J, with 14 bases between. In germline, CDR1 is SGHTA, CDR2 FQGNSA.

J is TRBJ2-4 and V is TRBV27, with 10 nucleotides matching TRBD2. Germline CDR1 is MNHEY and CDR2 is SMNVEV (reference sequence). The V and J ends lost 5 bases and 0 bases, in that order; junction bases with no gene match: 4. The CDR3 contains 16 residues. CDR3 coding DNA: TGTGCCAGCAGTACCAGACTAGCGGGAGCCAAAAACATTCAGTACTTC. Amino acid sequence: CASSTRLAGAKNIQYF.

The CDR3 region is CASSESGAGYGYTF. In nucleotides, the CDR3 is TGTGCCAGCAGTGAGTCGGGCGCGGGCTATGGCTACACCTTC. The chain uses TRBV6-1 and TRBJ1-2; D remains unclear. The CDR3 extends over 14 amino acids. Looked up from germline, CDR1 is MNHNS and CDR2 is SASEGT. The V end lost 3 bases, the J end lost 4 bases, and 12 bases lay between the germline ends.

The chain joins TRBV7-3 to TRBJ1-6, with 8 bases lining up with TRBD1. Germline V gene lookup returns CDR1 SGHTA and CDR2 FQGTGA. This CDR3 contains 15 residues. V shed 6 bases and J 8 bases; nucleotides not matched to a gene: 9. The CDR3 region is CASSRDGTGDSPLHF. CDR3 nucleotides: TGTGCCAGCAGTCGCGATGGGACAGGAGATTCACCCCTCCACTTT.